Below, 7 T cell receptor beta chains from the same sample are listed, as sequenced in a study of blood T cells in healthy people across ages. With a J-beta primer mix and a sample-barcoded 5' primer, a second PCR ran about 7 to 12 cycles. MiXCR, applied by TCRdb to the 5' RACE reads, yields one record per CDR3 protein. The sample shows 1,500,000 or so distinct CDR3 sequences, roughly two fifths of them seen only once. The sample consisted of blood. The source is a woman between 18 and 30 years old in good health.

This clonotype was counted between two and nine times. The chain couples TRBV6-5 to TRBJ1-1; no clear D. Germline V lookup: CDR1 MNHEY, CDR2 SVGAGI. The CDR3 runs 13 residues. V was clipped by 6 bases and J by 0 bases, with 8 bases between them. Here the CDR3 reads CASRTNMNTEAFF. In DNA form, the CDR3 reads TGTGCCAGCAGGACAAACATGAACACTGAAGCTTTCTTT.

This clonotype was detected a few times. The J gene is TRBJ2-4, the V gene TRBV29-1; D assignment may be TRBD1 or TRBD2 (5 bases each). V shed 7 bases and J shed 1 base, with 14 bases lying between them. CDR1 is SQVTM, CDR2 ANQGSEA, per germline. This CDR3 spans 14 amino acids. This chain's CDR3 is CSAGDPEAKNIQYF. CDR3 nucleotides: TGCAGCGCTGGGGACCCTGAGGCCAAAAACATTCAGTACTTC.

This clonotype has a handful of counts. CDR3 sequence reads: CASSSESGPYGYTF. The CDR3 coding sequence is TGTGCCAGCAGCTCCGAATCAGGGCCGTATGGCTACACCTTC. This chain links TRBV5-6 with TRBJ1-2; D is perhaps TRBD1 (5 bases). V was trimmed by 3 bases and J by 5 bases, leaving 14 bases between them. Germline CDR1 SGHDT, CDR2 YYEEEE. This CDR3 has 14 residues.

This clonotype was counted a few times. The chain joins TRBV5-1 to TRBJ1-1; D might be TRBD1 (6 bases). The length of the CDR3 is 13 residues. Germline V CDR1 and CDR2: SGHRS, YFSETQ. Trimming left V 4 bases short and J 5 bases short, with 12 bases between. CDR3 sequence reads: CASSPDSFTEAFF. The CDR3 bases are TGCGCCAGCAGCCCGGACAGTTTTACTGAAGCTTTCTTT.

In its sample, this clonotype was seen once. The chain combines TRBV7-9 with TRBJ2-3, with 8 positions matching TRBD2. Per the germline V gene, CDR1 is SEHNR and CDR2 is FQNEAQ (reference sequence). V lost 7 bases to trimming and J lost 1 base; unmatched junction nucleotides: 19. The CDR3 loop spans 19 amino acids. Here the CDR3 reads CASTPAKSGRAFGTDTQYF. DNA of the CDR3: TGTGCCAGCACCCCTGCAAAAAGCGGGAGAGCATTCGGCACAGATACGCAGTATTTT.

V usage is TRBV12-3 or TRBV12-4 and J usage is TRBJ2-7; maybe TRBD1 (6 bases). V dropped 5 bases and J dropped 3 bases, with 17 bases sitting between them. The CDR3 covers 15 residues. The CDR3 DNA reads as TGTGCCAGCAGTGCCTCGGACAGTCCCCTCTACGAGCAGTACTTC. It translates to CASSASDSPLYEQYF.

The chain combines TRBV28 with TRBJ2-1; D might be TRBD1 or TRBD2, each matching 6 bases. The CDR3 sequence is 14 residues long. V dropped 10 bases and J dropped 5 bases, with 18 bases sitting between them. CDR1 MDHEN and CDR2 SYDVKM come from the germline V gene. The CDR3 loop is CATTRDGGHNEQFF. The CDR3 nucleotides are TGTGCCACCACACGCGACGGGGGCCACAATGAGCAGTTCTTC.